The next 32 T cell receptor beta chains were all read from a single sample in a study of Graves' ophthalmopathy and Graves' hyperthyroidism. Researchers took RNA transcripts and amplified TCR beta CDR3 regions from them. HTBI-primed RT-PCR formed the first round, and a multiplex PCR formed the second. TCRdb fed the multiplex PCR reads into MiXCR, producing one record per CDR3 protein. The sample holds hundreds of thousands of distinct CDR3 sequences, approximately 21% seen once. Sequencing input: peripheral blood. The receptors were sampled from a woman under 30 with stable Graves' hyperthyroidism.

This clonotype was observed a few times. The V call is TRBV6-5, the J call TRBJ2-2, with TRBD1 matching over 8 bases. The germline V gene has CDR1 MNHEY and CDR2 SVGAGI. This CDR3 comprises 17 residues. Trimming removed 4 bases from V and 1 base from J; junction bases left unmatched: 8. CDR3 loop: CASSSKEGQENTGELFF. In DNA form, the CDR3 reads TGTGCCAGCAGTTCAAAAGAGGGACAGGAGAACACCGGGGAGCTGTTTTTT.

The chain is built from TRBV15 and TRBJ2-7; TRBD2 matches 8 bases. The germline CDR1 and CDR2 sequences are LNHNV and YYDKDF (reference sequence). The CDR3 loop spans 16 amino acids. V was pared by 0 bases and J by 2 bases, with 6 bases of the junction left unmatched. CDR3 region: CATSRDRGRGAYEQYF. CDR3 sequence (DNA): TGTGCCACCAGCAGAGATCGGGGGCGGGGGGCCTACGAGCAGTACTTC. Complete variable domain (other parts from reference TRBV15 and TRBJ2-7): DAMVIQNPRYQVTQFGKPVTLSCSQTLNHNVMYWYQQKSSQAPKLLFHYYDKDFNNEADTPDNFQSRRPNTSFCFLDIRSPGLGDTAMYLCATSRDRGRGAYEQYFGPGTRLTVT.

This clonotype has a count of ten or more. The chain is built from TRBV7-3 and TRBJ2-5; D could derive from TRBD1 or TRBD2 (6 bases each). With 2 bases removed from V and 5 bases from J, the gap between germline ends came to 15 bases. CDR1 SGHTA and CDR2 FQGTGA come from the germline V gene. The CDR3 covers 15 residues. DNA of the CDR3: TGTGCCAGCAGCTTAGGGGGGCTGCCGACGGAGACCCAGTACTTC. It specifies CASSLGGLPTETQYF.

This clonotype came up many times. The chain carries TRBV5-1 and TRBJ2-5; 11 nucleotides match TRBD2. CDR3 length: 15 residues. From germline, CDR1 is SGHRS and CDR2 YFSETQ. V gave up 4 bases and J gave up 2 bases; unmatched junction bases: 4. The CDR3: CASSRLAGKQETQYF. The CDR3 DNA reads TGCGCCAGCAGCCGACTAGCGGGGAAACAAGAGACCCAGTACTTC.

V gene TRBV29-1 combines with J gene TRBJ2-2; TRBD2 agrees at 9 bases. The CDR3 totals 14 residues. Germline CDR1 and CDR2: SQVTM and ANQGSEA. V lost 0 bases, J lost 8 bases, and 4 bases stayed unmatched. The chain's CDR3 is CSVEDGTSGGELFF. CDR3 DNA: TGCAGCGTTGAAGATGGAACTAGCGGGGGGGAGCTGTTTTTT.

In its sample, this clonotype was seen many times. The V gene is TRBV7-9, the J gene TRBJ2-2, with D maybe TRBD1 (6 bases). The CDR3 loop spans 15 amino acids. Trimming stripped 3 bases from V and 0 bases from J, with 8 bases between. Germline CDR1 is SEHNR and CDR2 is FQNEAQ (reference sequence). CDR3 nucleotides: TGTGCCAGCAGCTTTGGGGGCCCGAACACCGGGGAGCTGTTTTTT. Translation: CASSFGGPNTGELFF.

This CDR3 reads CATQGCGSSYEQYF. The DNA for the CDR3 is TGTGCTACCCAAGGATGTGGGAGTTCCTACGAGCAGTACTTC. This sequence joins TRBV12-5 and TRBJ2-7; weak D call: TRBD2 (5 bases). Germline values: CDR1 LGHNT, CDR2 FRNRAP. V was trimmed by 10 bases and J by 1 base, leaving 17 bases between them. The CDR3 is 14 amino acids.

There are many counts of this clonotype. CDR3 bases: TGTGCCAGCAGGACAGGGGAGGCTCAGCCCCAGCATTTT. Protein: CASRTGEAQPQHF. The V and J genes are TRBV6-2 or TRBV6-3 and TRBJ1-5; the match to TRBD1 covers 8 bases. V was pared by 6 bases and J by 6 bases, with 4 bases of the junction left unmatched. Germline loops: CDR1 MNHEY, CDR2 SVGEGT. The CDR3 length is 13 residues.

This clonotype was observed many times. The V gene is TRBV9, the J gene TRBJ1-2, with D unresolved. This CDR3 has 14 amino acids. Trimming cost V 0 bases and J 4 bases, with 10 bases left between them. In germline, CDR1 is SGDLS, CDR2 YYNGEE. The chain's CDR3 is CASSVDPDLYGYTF. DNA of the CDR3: TGTGCCAGCAGCGTAGATCCGGATCTCTATGGCTACACCTTC.

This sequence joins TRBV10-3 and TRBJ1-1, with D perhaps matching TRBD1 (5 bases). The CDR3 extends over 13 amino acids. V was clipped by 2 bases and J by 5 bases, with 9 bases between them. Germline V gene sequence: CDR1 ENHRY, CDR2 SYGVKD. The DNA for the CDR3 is TGTGCCATCAGTGAGGAGGGGTGGACTGAAGCTTTCTTT. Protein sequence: CAISEEGWTEAFF.

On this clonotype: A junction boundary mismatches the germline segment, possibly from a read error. The CDR3 DNA sequence: TGTGCCAGCAGCCCCCAGACAGGGGTGGACAAAAACATTAAGTACTTC. It specifies CASSPQTGVDKNIKYF. The rearrangement joins TRBV7-2 to TRBJ2-4; 8 nucleotides agree with TRBD1. CDR1 and CDR2 (germline): SGHTA, FQGNSA. The CDR3 totals 16 residues.

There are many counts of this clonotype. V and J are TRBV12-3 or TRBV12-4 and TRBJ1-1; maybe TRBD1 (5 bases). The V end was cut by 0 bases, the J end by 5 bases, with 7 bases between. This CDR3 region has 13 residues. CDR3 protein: CASSLAQGTEAFF. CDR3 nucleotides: TGTGCCAGCAGTTTAGCCCAGGGAACTGAAGCTTTCTTT.

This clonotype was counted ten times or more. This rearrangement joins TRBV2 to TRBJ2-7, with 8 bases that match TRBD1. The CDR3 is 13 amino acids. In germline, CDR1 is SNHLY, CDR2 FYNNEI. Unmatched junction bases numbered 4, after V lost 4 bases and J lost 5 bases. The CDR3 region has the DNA TGTGCCAGCAGTGTATACAGGGGGGACGAGCAGTACTTC. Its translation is CASSVYRGDEQYF. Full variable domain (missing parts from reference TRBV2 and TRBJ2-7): EPEVTQTPSHQVTQMGQEVILRCVPISNHLYFYWYRQILGQKVEFLVSFYNNEISEKSEIFDDQFSVERPDGSNFTLKIRSTKLEDSAMYFCASSVYRGDEQYFGPGTRLTVT.

The chain's CDR3 is CASSYGTGVGYF. The CDR3 DNA follows: TGTGCCAGCAGTTACGGGACAGGGGTGGGTTACTTC. The V and J genes are TRBV12-3 or TRBV12-4 and TRBJ2-7, with TRBD1 matching over 10 bases. V was clipped by 4 bases and J by 13 bases; unmatched bases: 7. The length of the CDR3 is 12 residues.

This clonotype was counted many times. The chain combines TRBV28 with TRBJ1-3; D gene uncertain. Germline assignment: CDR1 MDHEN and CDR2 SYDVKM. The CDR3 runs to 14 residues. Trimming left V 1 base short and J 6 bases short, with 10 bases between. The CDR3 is CASSLLGDENTIYF. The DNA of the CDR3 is TGTGCCAGCAGTTTATTGGGAGATGAAAACACCATATATTTT. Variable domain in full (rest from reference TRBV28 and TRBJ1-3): DVKVTQSSRYLVKRTGEKVFLECVQDMDHENMFWYRQDPGLGLRLIYFSYDVKMKEKGDIPEGYSVSREKKERFSLILESASTNQTSMYLCASSLLGDENTIYFGEGSWLTVV.

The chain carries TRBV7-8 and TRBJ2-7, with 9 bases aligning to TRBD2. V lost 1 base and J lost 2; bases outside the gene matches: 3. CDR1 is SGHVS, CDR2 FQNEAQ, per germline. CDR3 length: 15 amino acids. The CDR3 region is CASSLEAGGAYEQYF. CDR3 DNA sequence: TGTGCCAGCAGCTTAGAAGCGGGGGGTGCCTACGAGCAGTACTTC.

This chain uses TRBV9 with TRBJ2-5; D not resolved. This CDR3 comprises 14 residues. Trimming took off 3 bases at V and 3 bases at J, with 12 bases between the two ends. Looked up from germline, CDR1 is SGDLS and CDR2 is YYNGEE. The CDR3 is CASSGSGVKETQYF. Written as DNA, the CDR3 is TGTGCCAGCAGCGGATCGGGTGTGAAAGAGACCCAGTACTTC.

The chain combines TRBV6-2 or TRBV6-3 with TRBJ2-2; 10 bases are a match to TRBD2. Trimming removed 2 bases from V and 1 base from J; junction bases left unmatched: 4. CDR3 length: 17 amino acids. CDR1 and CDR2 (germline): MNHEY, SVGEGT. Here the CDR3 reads CASSYLRTSGNTGELFF. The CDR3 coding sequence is TGTGCCAGCAGTTACCTCAGGACTAGCGGGAACACCGGGGAGCTGTTTTTT.

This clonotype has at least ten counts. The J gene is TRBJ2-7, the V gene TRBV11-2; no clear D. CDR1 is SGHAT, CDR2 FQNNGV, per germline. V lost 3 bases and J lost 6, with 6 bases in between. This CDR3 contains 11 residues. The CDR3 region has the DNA TGTGCCAGCAGCTTCTCGACCGAGCAGTACTTC. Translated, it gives CASSFSTEQYF.

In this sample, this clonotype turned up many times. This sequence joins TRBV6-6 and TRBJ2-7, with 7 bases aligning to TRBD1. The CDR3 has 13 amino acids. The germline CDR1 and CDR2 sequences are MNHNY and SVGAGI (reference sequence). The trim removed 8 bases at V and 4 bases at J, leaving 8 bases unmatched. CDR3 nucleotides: TGTGCCAGCGCTGTGGCAGGGGGATACGAGCAGTACTTC. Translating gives CASAVAGGYEQYF.

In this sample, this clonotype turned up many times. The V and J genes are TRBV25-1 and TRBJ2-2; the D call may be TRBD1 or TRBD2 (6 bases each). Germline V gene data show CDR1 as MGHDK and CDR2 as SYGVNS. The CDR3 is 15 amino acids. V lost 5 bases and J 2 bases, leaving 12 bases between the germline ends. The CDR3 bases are TGTGCCAGCAGTAGGCGGGACACTAACACCGGGGAGCTGTTTTTT. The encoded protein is CASSRRDTNTGELFF.

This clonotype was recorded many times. CDR3 region: CSASPLGDQPQHF. In nucleotides, the CDR3 is TGCAGTGCTAGCCCACTAGGGGATCAGCCCCAGCATTTT. The rearrangement uses TRBV20-1 and TRBJ1-5, with a tentative D call TRBD1 (5 bases). V lost 3 bases and J 5 bases, leaving 11 bases between the germline ends. Germline V lookup: CDR1 DFQATT, CDR2 SNEGSKA (reference sequence). The CDR3 extends over 13 amino acids.

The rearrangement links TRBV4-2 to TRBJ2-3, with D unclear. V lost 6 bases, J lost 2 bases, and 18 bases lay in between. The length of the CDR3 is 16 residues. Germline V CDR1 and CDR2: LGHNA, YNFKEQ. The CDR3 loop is CASRPGLIGLTDTQYF. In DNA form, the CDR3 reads TGTGCCAGCAGACCGGGCCTAATTGGGCTCACAGATACGCAGTATTTT.

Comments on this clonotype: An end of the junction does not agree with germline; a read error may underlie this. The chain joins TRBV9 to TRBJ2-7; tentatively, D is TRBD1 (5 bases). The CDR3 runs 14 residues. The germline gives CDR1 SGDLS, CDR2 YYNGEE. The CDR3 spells CASSVEGAAYGQYF. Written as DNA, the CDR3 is TGTGCCAGCAGCGTAGAAGGGGCCGCCTACGGGCAGTACTTC.

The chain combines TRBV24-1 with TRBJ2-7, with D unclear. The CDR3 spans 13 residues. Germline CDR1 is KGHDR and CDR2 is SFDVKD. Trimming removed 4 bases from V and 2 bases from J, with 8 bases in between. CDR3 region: CATSDYRAYEQYF. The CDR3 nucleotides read TGTGCCACCAGTGACTACAGAGCCTACGAGCAGTACTTC.

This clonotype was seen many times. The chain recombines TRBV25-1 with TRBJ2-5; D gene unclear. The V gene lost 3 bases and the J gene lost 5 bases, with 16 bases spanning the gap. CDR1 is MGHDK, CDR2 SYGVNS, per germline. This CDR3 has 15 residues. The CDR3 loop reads CASSERGSVGETQYF. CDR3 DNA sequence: TGTGCCAGCAGTGAGAGAGGCAGCGTTGGGGAGACCCAGTACTTC.

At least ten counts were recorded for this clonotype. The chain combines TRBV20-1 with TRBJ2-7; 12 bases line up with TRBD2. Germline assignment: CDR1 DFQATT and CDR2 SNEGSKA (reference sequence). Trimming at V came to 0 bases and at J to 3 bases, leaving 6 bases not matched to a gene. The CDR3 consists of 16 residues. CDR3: CSARDPGLAGLYEQYF. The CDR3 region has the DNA TGCAGTGCTAGAGACCCGGGACTAGCGGGTCTCTACGAGCAGTACTTC.

The CDR3 nucleotides read TGTGCCAGCAGTTTATATAGCGGCGGGAGGACTCGTGAGCCCCAGCATTTT. Translation gives CASSLYSGGRTREPQHF. The V call is TRBV28, the J call TRBJ1-5, with no clear D. V was pared by 1 base and J by 8 bases, with 21 bases between. The CDR3 is 17 residues long. Germline V gene lookup returns CDR1 MDHEN and CDR2 SYDVKM.

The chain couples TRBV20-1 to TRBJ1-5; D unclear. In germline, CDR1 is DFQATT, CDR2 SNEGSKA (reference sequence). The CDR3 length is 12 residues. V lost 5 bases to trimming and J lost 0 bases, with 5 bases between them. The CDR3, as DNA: TGCAGTGCTTTTAATAGCAATCAGCCCCAGCATTTT. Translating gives CSAFNSNQPQHF.

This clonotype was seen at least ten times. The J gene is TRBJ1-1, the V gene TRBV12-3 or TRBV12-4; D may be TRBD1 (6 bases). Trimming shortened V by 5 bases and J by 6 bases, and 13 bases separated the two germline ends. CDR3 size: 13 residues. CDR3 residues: CASSGTGTPEAFF. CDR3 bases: TGTGCCAGCAGTGGTACAGGGACCCCTGAAGCTTTCTTT.

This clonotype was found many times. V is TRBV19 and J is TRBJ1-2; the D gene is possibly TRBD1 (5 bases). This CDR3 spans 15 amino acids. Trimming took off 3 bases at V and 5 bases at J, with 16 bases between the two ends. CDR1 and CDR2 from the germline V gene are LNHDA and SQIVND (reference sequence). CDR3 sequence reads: CASSIGAGIEYGYTF. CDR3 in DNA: TGTGCCAGTAGTATCGGCGCAGGGATCGAGTATGGCTACACCTTC.

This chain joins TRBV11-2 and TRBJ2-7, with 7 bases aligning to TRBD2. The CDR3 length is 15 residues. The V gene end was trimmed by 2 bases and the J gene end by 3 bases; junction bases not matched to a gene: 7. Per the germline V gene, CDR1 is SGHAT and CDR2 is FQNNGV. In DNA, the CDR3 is TGTGCCAGCAGCTTACAGGGCGGGAGCGTCTACGAGCAGTACTTC. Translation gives CASSLQGGSVYEQYF.